This record covers a single T cell receptor (beta chain). This specimen comes from a study of blood T cell repertoires in COVID-19. Using immunoSEQ multiplex PCR, the repertoire was profiled, and TCRdb retains in-frame clones only, with some absent. Altogether approximately 170,000 clones are present, about 85% being singletons, with the ten largest covering 13%. Germline V gene data show CDR1 as MNHEY and CDR2 as SVGAGI. The CDR3 sequence is 13 residues long. Trimming took off 6 bases at V and 2 bases at J, with 9 bases between the two ends. The sample consisted of peripheral blood. The chain combines TRBV6-5 with TRBJ2-3; TRBD1 is a possible D gene (5 bases). The sequence came from an older man who had recovered from COVID-19. The CDR3 nucleotides are TGTGCCAGCAGACGGACAATCACAGATACGCAGTATTTT. Translating it yields CASRRTITDTQYF.